This TCR beta chain is drawn from a study of control samples from healthy donors and cancer patients. Trimming shortened V by 5 bases and J by 0 bases, and 4 bases separated the two germline ends. This CDR3 comprises 12 residues. The assay was immunoSEQ multiplex PCR, and TCRdb's table has in-frame clones only and misses some. The sample includes about 55,000 clones, 95% to 97% of them seen just once. V is TRBV12-3 or TRBV12-4 and J is TRBJ1-2; D unclear. The sequencing sample was made of blood. The sequence came from a woman between 18 and 29 years old in good health. The CDR3 sequence: CASSQANYGYTF. CDR3 nucleotide sequence: TGTGCCAGCAGTCAGGCTAACTATGGCTACACCTTC.